The rows below give T cell receptor beta chains drawn from one sample of a study of CD8+CD57+ T cells in acquired aplastic anemia. Via MiXCR, TCRdb re-called the reads, giving one row per CDR3 protein. The sample yields 50,000 to 65,000 distinct CDR3 sequences, less than 65% seen once. The sequencing sample was made of sorted CD4+, CD8+, or CD8+CD57+ T cells (not recorded which) from PBMCs. Source of these receptors: a human donor in good health, serving as a control. Both conserved end residues are part of each CDR3. A D gene is named only where the DNA matches it firmly. Size values are once, few and many counts, or a class for expanded clones, and some rows have none.

CDR3 | DNA | V | size | D | J | length
CASSFSFGPRKNTEAFF | TGTGCCAGCAGCTTCAGTTTCGGGCCAAGAAAGAACACTGAAGCTTTCTTT | TRBV11-2 | NA | NA | TRBJ1-1 | 17
CAGSSRREPPYEQYF | TGTGCCGGTAGTTCGAGGCGGGAGCCCCCCTACGAGCAGTACTTC | TRBV19 | NA | TRBD2 | TRBJ2-7 | 15
CSARGGQGVDEQYF | TGCAGTGCTAGAGGTGGACAGGGGGTGGACGAGCAGTACTTC | TRBV20-1 | NA | TRBD1 | TRBJ2-7 | 14
CASRRDTQYF | TGCGCCAGCAGGAGGGATACGCAGTATTTT | TRBV10-2 | NA | NA | TRBJ2-3 | 10
CASNFQLEAFF | TGTGCCAGCAATTTCCAACTTGAAGCTTTCTTT | TRBV2 | few | NA | TRBJ1-1 | 11
CASSPPGDYGYTF | TGTGCCAGCTCACCACCGGGGGACTATGGCTACACCTTC | TRBV18 | many | NA | TRBJ1-2 | 13
CASKGGGGYEQYF | TGTGCCAGCAAGGGAGGGGGCGGTTACGAGCAGTACTTC | TRBV6-1 | many | NA | TRBJ2-7 | 13
CSAGGGQETQYF | TGCAGTGCCGGGGGAGGCCAAGAGACCCAGTACTTC | TRBV20-1 | NA | NA | TRBJ2-5 | 12
CATSDTGPDTQYF | TGTGCCACCAGTGATACAGGGCCAGATACGCAGTATTTT | TRBV24-1 | NA | NA | TRBJ2-3 | 13
CASSKGQGGNNEQFF | TGTGCCAGCAGTAAGGGTCAGGGGGGAAACAATGAGCAGTTCTTC | TRBV2 | NA | NA | TRBJ2-1 | 15
CASRHTSGLYEQYF | TGTGCCAGCAGACACACTAGCGGCCTATACGAGCAGTACTTC | TRBV14 | few | TRBD2 | TRBJ2-7 | 14
CAISDPQGGQPQHF | TGTGCCATCAGTGATCCCCAGGGGGGACAGCCCCAGCATTTT | TRBV10-3 | NA | TRBD1 | TRBJ1-5 | 14
CASSLTGVYTEAFF | TGTGCCAGCAGCTTGACAGGGGTGTACACTGAAGCTTTCTTT | TRBV7-8 | NA | TRBD1 | TRBJ1-1 | 14
CASSNRGMTEAFF | TGTGCCAGCAGTAACAGGGGTATGACTGAAGCTTTCTTT | TRBV2 | NA | TRBD1 | TRBJ1-1 | 13
CASSVGGGYQETQYF | TGTGCCAGCAGCGTAGGTGGGGGGTACCAAGAGACCCAGTACTTC | TRBV9 | NA | NA | TRBJ2-5 | 15
CATSRSRLGPSGNTIYF | TGTGCCACCAGCAGATCCCGGCTTGGTCCGTCTGGAAACACCATATATTTT | TRBV15 | many | NA | TRBJ1-3 | 17
CASSQDRAEAFF | TGTGCCAGCAGCCAAGACAGGGCTGAAGCTTTCTTT | TRBV14 | NA | NA | TRBJ1-1 | 12
CQRIRVYEQYF | TGCCAGCGGATTCGGGTTTACGAGCAGTACTTC | TRBV29-1 | NA | NA | TRBJ2-7 | 11
CASKRAESSYEQYF | TGTGCCAGCAAGCGAGCGGAAAGCTCCTACGAGCAGTACTTC | TRBV2 | medium-sized | NA | TRBJ2-7 | 14
CACLWTGGSFGYTF | TGTGCCTGTCTGTGGACAGGGGGAAGTTTTGGCTACACCTTC | TRBV30 | many | TRBD1 | TRBJ1-2 | 14
CASSPTGTASRAYEQYF | TGTGCCAGTAGCCCGACCGGGACAGCCTCTCGAGCCTACGAGCAGTACTTC | TRBV19 | NA | TRBD1 | TRBJ2-7 | 17
CASSPSTSGSTDTQYF | TGTGCCAGCAGCCCCTCGACTAGCGGGAGCACAGATACGCAGTATTTT | TRBV3-1 | NA | TRBD2 | TRBJ2-3 | 16
CASSSAGTPNTEAFF | TGTGCCAGCAGCTCAGCCGGGACACCGAACACTGAAGCTTTCTTT | TRBV11-3 | many | NA | TRBJ1-1 | 15
CASSAGTSLSEQYF | TGTGCCAGCAGCGCCGGGACTAGCCTATCCGAGCAGTACTTC | TRBV12-3/TRBV12-4 | many | TRBD2 | TRBJ2-7 | 14
CASRLLSGGYQETQYF | TGTGCCAGCAGGCTCCTTAGCGGGGGGTACCAAGAGACCCAGTACTTC | TRBV2 | NA | TRBD2 | TRBJ2-5 | 16
CAWRRQGSQETQYF | TGTGCCTGGAGGAGGCAGGGGTCCCAAGAGACCCAGTACTTC | TRBV30 | many | NA | TRBJ2-5 | 14
CASRGMYESEAEAFF | TGTGCCAGTAGAGGTATGTATGAATCGGAGGCTGAAGCTTTCTTT | TRBV19 | medium-sized | NA | TRBJ1-1 | 15